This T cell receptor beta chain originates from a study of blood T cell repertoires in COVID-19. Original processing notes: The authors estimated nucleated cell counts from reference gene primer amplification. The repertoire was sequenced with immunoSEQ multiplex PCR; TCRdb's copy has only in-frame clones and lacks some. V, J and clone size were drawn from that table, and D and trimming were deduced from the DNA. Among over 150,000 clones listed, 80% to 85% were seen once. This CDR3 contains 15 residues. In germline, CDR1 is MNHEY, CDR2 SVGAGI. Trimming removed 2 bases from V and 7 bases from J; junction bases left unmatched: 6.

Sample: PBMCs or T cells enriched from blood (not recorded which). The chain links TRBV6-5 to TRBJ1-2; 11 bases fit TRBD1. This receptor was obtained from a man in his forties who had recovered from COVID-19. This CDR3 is CASSYTGQGASGYTF. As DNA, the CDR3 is TGTGCCAGCAGTTACACCGGACAGGGGGCATCTGGCTACACCTTC.